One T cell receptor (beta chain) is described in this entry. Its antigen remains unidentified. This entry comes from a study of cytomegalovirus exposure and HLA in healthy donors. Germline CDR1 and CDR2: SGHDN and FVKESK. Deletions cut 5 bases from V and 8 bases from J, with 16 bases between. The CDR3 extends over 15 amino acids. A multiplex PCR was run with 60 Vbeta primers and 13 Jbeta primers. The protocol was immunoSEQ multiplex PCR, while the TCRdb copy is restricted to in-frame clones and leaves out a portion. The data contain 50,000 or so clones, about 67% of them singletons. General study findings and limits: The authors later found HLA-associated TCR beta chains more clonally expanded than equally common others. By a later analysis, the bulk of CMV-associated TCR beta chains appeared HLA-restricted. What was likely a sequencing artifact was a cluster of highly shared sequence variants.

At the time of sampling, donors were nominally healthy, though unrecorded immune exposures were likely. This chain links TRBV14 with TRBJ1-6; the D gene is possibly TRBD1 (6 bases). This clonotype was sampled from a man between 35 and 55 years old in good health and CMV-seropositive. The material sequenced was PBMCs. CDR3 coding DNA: TGTGCCAGCAGCTCTACACAGGGCCGAGATTCACCCCTCCACTTT. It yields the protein CASSSTQGRDSPLHF.